This T cell receptor beta chain was observed in a study of CD8+CD57+ T cells in acquired aplastic anemia. Whole-study context: The sorted CD4+ and CD8+ cells yielded an average approximately 3.2 ug of DNA. Whole-study results and caveats: Patients had roughly 30 CD8+ CDR3 sequences in common with controls (the shared set).

Concerning this clonotype itself: The antigen remains unidentified. The junction shows a germline mismatch at one end, possibly a read error.

Individuals selected for sequencing had exhibited CD8+CD57+ cell expansion on flow cytometry. CDR3 and TCR beta VDJ profiling relied on genomic DNA as the template. One entry per CDR3 protein results from TCRdb running MiXCR on the reads. The table shows some 150,000 distinct CDR3 sequences, with 70% to 75% occurring only once. The CDR3 contains 15 residues. Germline CDR1 reads MGHRA; CDR2 reads YSYEKL. The sample consisted of sorted CD4+, CD8+, or CD8+CD57+ T cells (not recorded which) from PBMCs. The V gene is TRBV4-1, the J gene TRBJ2-1; D perhaps matches TRBD1 (6 bases). The sequence was collected from a human donor with aplastic anemia. In DNA form, the CDR3 reads TGTGCCAGCAGCCAAGAGACAGGCTCCTACAATGAGCAGTTCTTC. It codes for CASSQETGSYNEQFF.